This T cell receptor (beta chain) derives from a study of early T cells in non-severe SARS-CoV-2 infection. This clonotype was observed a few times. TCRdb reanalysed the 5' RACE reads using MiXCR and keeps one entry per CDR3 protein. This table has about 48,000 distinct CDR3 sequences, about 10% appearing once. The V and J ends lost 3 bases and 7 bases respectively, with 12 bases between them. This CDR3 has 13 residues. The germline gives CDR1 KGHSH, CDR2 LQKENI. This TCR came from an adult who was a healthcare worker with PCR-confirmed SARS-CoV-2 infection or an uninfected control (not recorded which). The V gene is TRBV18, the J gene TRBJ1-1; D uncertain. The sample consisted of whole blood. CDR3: CASSPDLGGEAFF. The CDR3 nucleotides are TGTGCCAGCTCACCCGACCTGGGCGGTGAAGCTTTCTTT.